This T cell receptor (beta chain) was recorded in a study of blood T cells in healthy people across ages. Study-level results: Both higher diversity and more naive CD4+ cells marked long-lived donors when set against aged donors.

The CDR3 totals 10 residues. Germline V gives CDR1 SQVTM, CDR2 ANQGSEA. The V gene lost 6 bases and the J gene lost 4 bases, with 3 bases spanning the gap. The second PCR ran roughly 6 to 12 cycles with a sample-barcoded 5' primer and J-beta primers. Every molecule of cDNA carried a tag from a template-switch adaptor with 12 random nucleotides. TCRdb re-called the 5' RACE reads through MiXCR, storing one row per CDR3 protein. This sample has about 760,000 distinct CDR3 sequences, with roughly three fifths found just once. About this clonotype itself: Its target is unknown. Since a much larger clone is just one base distant, this may be a read error.

Staff drew approximately 9.7 milliliters of peripheral blood from each donor. Total RNA amounts of at least 6 micrograms were extracted per sample. Sequencing was done on a sample of blood. The origin of this receptor is a man aged 40-49 years in good health. The V call is TRBV29-1, the J call TRBJ2-2; D gene uncertain. CDR3 in amino acids: CSVSTGELFF. Written as DNA, the CDR3 is TGCAGCGTGAGCACCGGGGAGCTGTTTTTT.